The rows below give T cell receptor beta chains drawn from one sample of a study of blood T cells in healthy people across ages. TCRdb re-derived calls from the 5' RACE reads in MiXCR, one entry per CDR3 protein. Of 650,000 to 700,000 distinct CDR3 sequences in the sample, under 65% were seen once. Sequenced: blood. The receptors were sampled from a woman aged 80 or over in good health. Each CDR3 is given without its conserved first and last residue.

j_call v_call cdr3_aa
TRBJ2-5 TRBV4-2 ASSQDLAGGLGSETQY
TRBJ1-1 TRBV10-2 AVADQNTEAF
TRBJ2-7 TRBV28 ASSYRNPQEAQY
TRBJ1-5 TRBV3-1 ASSQGRRGDQPQH
TRBJ2-1 TRBV27 ASSWGRGLYNEQF
TRBJ1-1 TRBV10-3 AISVSPSVGEGTEAF
TRBJ2-1 TRBV5-4 ASSPIASGLRNEQF
TRBJ2-2 TRBV7-2 ASSSDRVTGELF
TRBJ1-1 TRBV7-9 ACDRDTEAF
TRBJ2-2 TRBV4-2 ASSQVQGLDTGELF
TRBJ1-2 TRBV2 ANSYSPGANYGYT
TRBJ2-1 TRBV9 ASSRGGDSSYNEQF
TRBJ2-7 TRBV2 ASSEQGYEQY
TRBJ2-4 TRBV12-3/TRBV12-4 ASRQGLIAKNIQY
TRBJ1-1 TRBV4-2 ASSQDRETRTEAF
TRBJ2-1 TRBV12-3/TRBV12-4 ASSPRQGTNNEQF
TRBJ2-7 TRBV20-1 SAAGTSYEQY
TRBJ2-5 TRBV28 ASATDYYQETQY
TRBJ2-5 TRBV5-6 ASSLDQLETQY
TRBJ1-2 TRBV4-3 ASSQERSVEGDYGYT